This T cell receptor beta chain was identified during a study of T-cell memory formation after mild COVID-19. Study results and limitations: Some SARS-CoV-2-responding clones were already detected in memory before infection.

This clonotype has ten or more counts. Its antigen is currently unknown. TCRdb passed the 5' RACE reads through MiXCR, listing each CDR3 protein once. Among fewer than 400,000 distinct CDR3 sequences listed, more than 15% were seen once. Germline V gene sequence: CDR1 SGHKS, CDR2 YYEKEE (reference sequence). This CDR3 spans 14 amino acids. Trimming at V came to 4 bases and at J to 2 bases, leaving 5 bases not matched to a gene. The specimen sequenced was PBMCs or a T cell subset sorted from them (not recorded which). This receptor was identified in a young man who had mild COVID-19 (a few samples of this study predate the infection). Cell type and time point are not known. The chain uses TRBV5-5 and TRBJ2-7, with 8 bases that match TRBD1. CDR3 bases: TGTGCCAGCAGCCCTGGGACAGGACCCTACGAGCAGTACGTC. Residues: CASSPGTGPYEQYV.